This is a list of T cell receptor beta chains from one sample in a study of T cell responses to AZD1222 COVID-19 vaccine. Measured with immunoSEQ multiplex PCR; TCRdb has only the in-frame clones, and not every one. This table holds 90,000 to 120,000 clones, approximately 90% found once. Sequencing was performed on peripheral blood, taken 28 days after the second AZD1222 dose. The receptors stem from an adult who received the AZD1222 COVID-19 vaccine. Both conserved end residues are part of each CDR3. The order of the fields is CDR3 protein, CDR3 DNA, clone size, V gene, D gene, J gene, CDR3 length. The D gene is left open where the match is weak. Clone size is shown for a subset of rows, as once, few, many or a class of expanded clone.

CDR3 protein: CASSQDPGGWGTPTHYTGELFF; CDR3 DNA: TGTGCCAGCAGCCAAGATCCGGGGGGGTGGGGGACTCCAACCCATTACACCGGGGAGCTGTTTTTT; clone size: once; V gene: TRBV3-1/TRBV3-2; D gene: TRBD2; J gene: TRBJ2-2; CDR3 length: 22
CDR3 protein: CAWTNLDGRLYGYTF; CDR3 DNA: TGTGCCTGGACCAACTTGGATGGACGGCTCTATGGCTACACCTTC; clone size: .; V gene: TRBV30; D gene: .; J gene: TRBJ1-2; CDR3 length: 15
CDR3 protein: CASSPRDWGRHEQFF; CDR3 DNA: TGTGCCAGCAGCCCCCGGGACTGGGGGCGCCATGAGCAGTTCTTC; clone size: once; V gene: TRBV7-9; D gene: .; J gene: TRBJ2-1; CDR3 length: 15
CDR3 protein: CASSLEQGANYGYTF; CDR3 DNA: TGTGCCAGCAGCTTAGAACAGGGGGCGAACTATGGCTACACCTTC; clone size: .; V gene: TRBV7-9; D gene: TRBD1; J gene: TRBJ1-2; CDR3 length: 15
CDR3 protein: CASSAGTNYGYTF; CDR3 DNA: TGTGCCAGCAGCGCCGGGACAAACTATGGCTACACCTTC; clone size: once; V gene: TRBV5-6; D gene: .; J gene: TRBJ1-2; CDR3 length: 13
CDR3 protein: CASSMAPDDITEAFF; CDR3 DNA: TGTGCCAGTAGTATGGCCCCGGACGATATCACTGAAGCTTTCTTT; clone size: few; V gene: TRBV19; D gene: .; J gene: TRBJ1-1; CDR3 length: 15
CDR3 protein: CASSLQGTAGANVLTF; CDR3 DNA: TGCGCCAGCAGCTTGCAGGGGACGGCTGGGGCCAACGTCCTGACTTTC; clone size: .; V gene: TRBV4-1; D gene: .; J gene: TRBJ2-6; CDR3 length: 16
CDR3 protein: CASSGGAVVGTNEKLFF; CDR3 DNA: TGTGCCAGCAGCGGGGGGGCGGTTGTAGGAACTAATGAAAAACTGTTTTTT; clone size: .; V gene: TRBV7-9; D gene: .; J gene: TRBJ1-4; CDR3 length: 17
CDR3 protein: CASSEGTGGADTQYF; CDR3 DNA: TGTGCCAGCAGTGAAGGGACAGGGGGCGCAGATACGCAGTATTTT; clone size: .; V gene: TRBV2; D gene: TRBD1; J gene: TRBJ2-3; CDR3 length: 15
CDR3 protein: CASSYGGHLNAGYTF; CDR3 DNA: TGTGCCAGCAGTTACGGGGGACATCTAAATGCTGGCTACACCTTC; clone size: .; V gene: TRBV6-5; D gene: .; J gene: TRBJ1-2; CDR3 length: 15
CDR3 protein: CASRWGEAYEQYF; CDR3 DNA: TGCGCCAGCAGGTGGGGGGAAGCCTACGAGCAGTACTTC; clone size: few; V gene: TRBV23-1; D gene: .; J gene: TRBJ2-7; CDR3 length: 13
CDR3 protein: CASREGTGGEAFF; CDR3 DNA: TGTGCCAGCAGGGAAGGGACAGGGGGGGAAGCTTTCTTT; clone size: .; V gene: TRBV6-1; D gene: TRBD1; J gene: TRBJ1-1; CDR3 length: 13
CDR3 protein: CASSLFRGGYTF; CDR3 DNA: TGTGCCAGCAGTTTATTCCGGGGTGGCTACACCTTC; clone size: .; V gene: TRBV28; D gene: .; J gene: TRBJ1-2; CDR3 length: 12
CDR3 protein: CASSSRLGEQFF; CDR3 DNA: TGTGCCAGCAGTTCCCGACTCGGCGAGCAGTTCTTC; clone size: .; V gene: TRBV28; D gene: .; J gene: TRBJ2-1; CDR3 length: 12
CDR3 protein: CASSGAGGFSEAFF; CDR3 DNA: TGTGCCAGCAGCGGTGCGGGGGGGTTCTCTGAAGCTTTCTTT; clone size: .; V gene: TRBV3-1/TRBV3-2; D gene: .; J gene: TRBJ1-1; CDR3 length: 14